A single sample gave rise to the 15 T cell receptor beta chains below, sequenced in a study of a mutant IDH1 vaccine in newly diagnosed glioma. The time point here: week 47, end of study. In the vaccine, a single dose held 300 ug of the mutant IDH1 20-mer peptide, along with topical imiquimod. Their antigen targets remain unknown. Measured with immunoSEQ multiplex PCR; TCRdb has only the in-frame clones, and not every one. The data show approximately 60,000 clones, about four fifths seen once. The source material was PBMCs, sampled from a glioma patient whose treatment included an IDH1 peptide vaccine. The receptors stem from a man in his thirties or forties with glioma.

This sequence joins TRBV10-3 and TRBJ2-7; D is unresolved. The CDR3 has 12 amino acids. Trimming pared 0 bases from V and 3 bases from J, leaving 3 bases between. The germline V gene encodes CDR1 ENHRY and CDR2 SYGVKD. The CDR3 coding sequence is TGTGCCATCAGTGAGTCCGGCTACGAGCAGTACTTC. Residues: CAISESGYEQYF.

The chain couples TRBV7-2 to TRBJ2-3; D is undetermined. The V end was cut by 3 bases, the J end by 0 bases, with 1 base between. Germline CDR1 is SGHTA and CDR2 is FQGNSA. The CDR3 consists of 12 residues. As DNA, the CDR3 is TGTGCCAGCAGCTTGAGCACAGATACGCAGTATTTT. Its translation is CASSLSTDTQYF.

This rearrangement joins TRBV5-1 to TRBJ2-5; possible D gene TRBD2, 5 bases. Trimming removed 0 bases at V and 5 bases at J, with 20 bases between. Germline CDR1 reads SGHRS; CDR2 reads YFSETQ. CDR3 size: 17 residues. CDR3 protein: CASSLERRTSPAETQYF. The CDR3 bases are TGCGCCAGCAGCTTGGAAAGGAGGACGTCCCCGGCGGAGACCCAGTACTTC.

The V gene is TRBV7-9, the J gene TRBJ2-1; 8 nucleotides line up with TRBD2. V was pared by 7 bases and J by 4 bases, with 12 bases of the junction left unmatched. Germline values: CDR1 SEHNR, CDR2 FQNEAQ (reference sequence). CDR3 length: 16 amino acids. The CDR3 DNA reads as TGTGCCAGCATCAATAGCGGGGCGACTATTTACAATGAGCAGTTCTTC. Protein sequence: CASINSGATIYNEQFF.

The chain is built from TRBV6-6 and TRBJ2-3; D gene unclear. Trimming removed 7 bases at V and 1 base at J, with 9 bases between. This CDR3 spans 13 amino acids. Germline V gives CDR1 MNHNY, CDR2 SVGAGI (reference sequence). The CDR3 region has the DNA TGTGCCAGCATGCAGACCGGCACAGATACGCAGTATTTT. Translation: CASMQTGTDTQYF.

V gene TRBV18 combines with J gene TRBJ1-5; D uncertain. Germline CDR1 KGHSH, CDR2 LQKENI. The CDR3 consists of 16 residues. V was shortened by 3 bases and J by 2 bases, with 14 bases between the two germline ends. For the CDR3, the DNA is TGTGCCAGCTCACCCTTGGATCTAAGAGGCAATCAGCCCCAGCATTTT. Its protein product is CASSPLDLRGNQPQHF. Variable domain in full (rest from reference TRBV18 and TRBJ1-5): NAGVMQNPRHLVRRRGQEARLRCSPMKGHSHVYWYRQLPEEGLKFMVYLQKENIIDESGMPKERFSAEFPKEGPSILRIQQVVRGDSAAYFCASSPLDLRGNQPQHFGDGTRLSIL.

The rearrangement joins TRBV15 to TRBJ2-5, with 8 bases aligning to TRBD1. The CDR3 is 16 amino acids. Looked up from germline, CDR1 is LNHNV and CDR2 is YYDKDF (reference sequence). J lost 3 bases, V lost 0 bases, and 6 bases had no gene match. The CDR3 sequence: CATSRDFNRGKETQYF. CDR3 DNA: TGTGCCACCAGCAGAGATTTTAACAGGGGGAAAGAGACCCAGTACTTC.

The CDR3 DNA reads as TGTGCCAGCAGCGCGGGACAGGGGGCGGGCGGGGAGCTGTTTTTT. Translating gives CASSAGQGAGGELFF. The chain carries TRBV9 and TRBJ2-2; 12 positions agree with TRBD1. There are 15 residues in the CDR3. Germline loops: CDR1 SGDLS, CDR2 YYNGEE. Germline trimming cut 3 bases from V and 7 bases from J; bases unmatched to any gene: 4. The full variable domain, completed using reference TRBV9 and TRBJ2-2, is DSGVTQTPKHLITATGQRVTLRCSPRSGDLSVYWYQQSLDQGLQFLIQYYNGEERAKGNILERFSAQQFPDLHSELNLSSLELGDSALYFCASSAGQGAGGELFFGEGSRLTVL.

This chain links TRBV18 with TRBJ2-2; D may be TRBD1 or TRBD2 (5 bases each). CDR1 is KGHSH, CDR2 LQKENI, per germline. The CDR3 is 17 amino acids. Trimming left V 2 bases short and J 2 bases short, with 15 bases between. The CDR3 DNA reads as TGTGCCAGCTCACCATGGGGCTCGGGGCTAAACACCGGGGAGCTGTTTTTT. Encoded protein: CASSPWGSGLNTGELFF.

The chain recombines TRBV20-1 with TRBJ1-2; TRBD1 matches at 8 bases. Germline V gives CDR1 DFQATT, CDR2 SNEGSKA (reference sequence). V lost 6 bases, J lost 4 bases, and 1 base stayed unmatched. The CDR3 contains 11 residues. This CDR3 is CSADRGYGYTF. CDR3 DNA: TGCAGTGCCGACAGGGGCTATGGCTACACCTTC.

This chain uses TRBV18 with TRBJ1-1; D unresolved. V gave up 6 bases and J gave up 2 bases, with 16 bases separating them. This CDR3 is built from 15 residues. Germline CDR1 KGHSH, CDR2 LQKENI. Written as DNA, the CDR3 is TGTGCCAGCTCCCAGGCCGCGAGGGTAAACACTGAAGCTTTCTTT. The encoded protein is CASSQAARVNTEAFF. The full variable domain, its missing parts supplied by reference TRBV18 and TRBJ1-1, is NAGVMQNPRHLVRRRGQEARLRCSPMKGHSHVYWYRQLPEEGLKFMVYLQKENIIDESGMPKERFSAEFPKEGPSILRIQQVVRGDSAAYFCASSQAARVNTEAFFGQGTRLTVV.

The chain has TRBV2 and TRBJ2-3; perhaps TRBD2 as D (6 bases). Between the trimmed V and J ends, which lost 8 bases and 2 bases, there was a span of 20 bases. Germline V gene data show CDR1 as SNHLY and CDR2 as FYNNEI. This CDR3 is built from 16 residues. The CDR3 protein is CASPSPGTRITDTQYF. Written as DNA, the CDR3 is TGTGCCAGCCCCTCTCCCGGGACTCGAATCACAGATACGCAGTATTTT.

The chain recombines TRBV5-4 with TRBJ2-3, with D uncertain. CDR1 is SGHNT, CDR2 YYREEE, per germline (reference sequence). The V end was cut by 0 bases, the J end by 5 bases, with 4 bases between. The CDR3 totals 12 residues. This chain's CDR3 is CASSLGRDTQYF. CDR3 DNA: TGTGCCAGCAGCTTGGGGCGAGATACGCAGTATTTT.

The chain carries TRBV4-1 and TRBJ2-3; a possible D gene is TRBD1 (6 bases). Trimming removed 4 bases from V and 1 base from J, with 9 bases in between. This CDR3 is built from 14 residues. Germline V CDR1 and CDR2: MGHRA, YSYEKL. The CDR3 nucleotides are TGCGCCAGCAGCCCGAGACAGGGCACAGATACGCAGTATTTT. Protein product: CASSPRQGTDTQYF.

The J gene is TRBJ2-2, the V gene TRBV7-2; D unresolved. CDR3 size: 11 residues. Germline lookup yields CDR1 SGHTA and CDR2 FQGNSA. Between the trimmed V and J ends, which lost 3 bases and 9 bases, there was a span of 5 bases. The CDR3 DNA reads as TGTGCCAGCAGCTTTGAATGGGAGCTGTTTTTT. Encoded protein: CASSFEWELFF.